This TCR beta chain was sequenced during a study of Ad26.COV2.S vaccination and SARS-CoV-2 variants. Turning to the study itself: Of the COV1001 trial arms, the Ad26.COV2.S arm included the donor.

Stated treatment: around 19 received Ad26.COV2.S at low or high dose, single or two shots; several received placebo; per-sample allocation not given. Material that was analyzed had been drawn on day 63 after the first vaccine or placebo injection. Expressing Wuhan-strain SARS-CoV-2 spike, an Ad26 vector served as the vaccine. Only in-frame clones appear in the TCRdb table, and some are missing; sequencing was by immunoSEQ multiplex PCR. The sample has about 280,000 clones, around 87% seen once. The input for sequencing was peripheral blood, taken in a trial of Ad26.COV2.S vaccine versus placebo. The clonotype was recovered from a person aged 18 to 59 who received the Ad26.COV2.S COVID-19 vaccine or a placebo.

The CDR3 DNA follows: TGCAGTGCCCCGGGGGCAAATGAGCAGTTCTTC. It is translated as CSAPGANEQFF. This chain links TRBV20-1 with TRBJ2-1; D possibly matches TRBD1 or TRBD2 (6 bases each). Germline lookup yields CDR1 DFQATT and CDR2 SNEGSKA (reference sequence). V was pared by 6 bases and J by 7 bases, with 10 bases between. The CDR3 is made up of 11 amino acids.